The rows below give T cell receptor beta chains drawn from one sample of a study of blood T cell repertoires in COVID-19. Clones were sequenced by immunoSEQ multiplex PCR, and TCRdb holds only the in-frame ones, with some missing. This table holds approximately 100,000 clones, 85% to 90% found once. What was sequenced was peripheral blood. The receptor set was obtained from a woman older than 75 with acute or convalescent COVID-19. CDR3s include the opening cysteine and the closing phenylalanine or tryptophan. Fields, in order: CDR3 protein, CDR3 DNA, V gene, D gene, clone size, CDR3 length, J gene. The D gene is left open where the match is weak. Where a row states a size, it is once, few, many or the class of an expanded clone; other rows omit it.

cdr3_aa: CATSDQGTGNYGYTF
cdr3_nt: TGTGCCACCAGTGACCAAGGGACAGGGAACTATGGCTACACCTTC
v_call: TRBV24-1
d_call: TRBD1
clone_size: .
cdr3_length: 15
j_call: TRBJ1-2

cdr3_aa: CASGGPRQIEAFF
cdr3_nt: TGTGCTAGTGGTGGGCCCCGACAGATTGAAGCTTTCTTT
v_call: TRBV12-5
d_call: .
clone_size: .
cdr3_length: 13
j_call: TRBJ1-1

cdr3_aa: CATSRAGTHNEQFF
cdr3_nt: TGTGCCACCAGCAGGGCCGGGACTCACAATGAGCAGTTCTTC
v_call: TRBV15
d_call: .
clone_size: .
cdr3_length: 14
j_call: TRBJ2-1

cdr3_aa: CASGLSRGTQETQYF
cdr3_nt: TGTGCTAGTGGTTTGTCGAGAGGAACCCAAGAGACCCAGTACTTC
v_call: TRBV12-5
d_call: .
clone_size: .
cdr3_length: 15
j_call: TRBJ2-5

cdr3_aa: CASSGDPGQARIGELFF
cdr3_nt: TGTGCCAGCAGTGGGGACCCGGGACAGGCTCGAATAGGGGAGCTGTTTTTT
v_call: TRBV2
d_call: TRBD1
clone_size: once
cdr3_length: 17
j_call: TRBJ2-2

cdr3_aa: CASSFGGLATSTGELFF
cdr3_nt: TGTGCCAGCAGTTTTGGGGGACTAGCGACCAGTACCGGGGAGCTGTTTTTT
v_call: TRBV27
d_call: TRBD2
clone_size: .
cdr3_length: 17
j_call: TRBJ2-2

cdr3_aa: CASSEPHFGKFGNSPLHF
cdr3_nt: TGCGCCAGCAGTGAACCCCATTTTGGTAAGTTCGGTAATTCACCCCTCCACTTT
v_call: TRBV10-1
d_call: .
clone_size: .
cdr3_length: 18
j_call: TRBJ1-6

cdr3_aa: CASSIASGQGWTPLHF
cdr3_nt: TGTGCCAGTAGTATAGCGTCTGGGCAGGGCTGGACACCCCTCCACTTT
v_call: TRBV19
d_call: .
clone_size: .
cdr3_length: 16
j_call: TRBJ1-6

cdr3_aa: CASSQWSGIGTGELFF
cdr3_nt: TGTGCCAGCAGCCAATGGTCGGGGATTGGCACCGGGGAGCTGTTTTTT
v_call: TRBV14
d_call: .
clone_size: .
cdr3_length: 16
j_call: TRBJ2-2

cdr3_aa: CASSESAGNGPQHF
cdr3_nt: TGCGCCAGCAGTGAGTCTGCGGGTAATGGGCCCCAGCATTTT
v_call: TRBV10-2
d_call: .
clone_size: .
cdr3_length: 14
j_call: TRBJ1-5

cdr3_aa: CASSYSVTGGFGYTF
cdr3_nt: TGTGCCAGCAGTTACTCCGTGACAGGGGGCTTTGGCTACACCTTC
v_call: TRBV6-5
d_call: TRBD1
clone_size: .
cdr3_length: 15
j_call: TRBJ1-2

cdr3_aa: CASSLARVGTGELFF
cdr3_nt: TGTGCCAGCAGCTTAGCCAGGGTTGGCACCGGGGAGCTGTTTTTT
v_call: TRBV7-9
d_call: .
clone_size: .
cdr3_length: 15
j_call: TRBJ2-2

cdr3_aa: CASRRTPSYEQYF
cdr3_nt: TGTGCCAGCAGACGGACACCGTCCTACGAGCAGTACTTC
v_call: TRBV27
d_call: .
clone_size: once
cdr3_length: 13
j_call: TRBJ2-7

cdr3_aa: CASSQTYTGGGASLEQYF
cdr3_nt: TGTGCCAGCAGCCAAACATATACTGGCGGGGGCGCCTCCCTCGAGCAGTACTTC
v_call: TRBV3-1/TRBV3-2
d_call: .
clone_size: .
cdr3_length: 18
j_call: TRBJ2-7

cdr3_aa: CASSPGTGGSETQYF
cdr3_nt: TGCGCCAGCAGCCCCGGGACAGGGGGTTCGGAGACCCAGTACTTC
v_call: TRBV4-1
d_call: TRBD1
clone_size: .
cdr3_length: 15
j_call: TRBJ2-5

cdr3_aa: CAWSIQTGNTEAFF
cdr3_nt: TGTGCCTGGAGCATCCAAACGGGGAACACTGAAGCTTTCTTT
v_call: TRBV30
d_call: .
clone_size: .
cdr3_length: 14
j_call: TRBJ1-1

cdr3_aa: CASSTTGNSAPLHF
cdr3_nt: TGTGCCAGTAGTACAACAGGGAATTCGGCACCCCTCCACTTT
v_call: TRBV19
d_call: .
clone_size: .
cdr3_length: 14
j_call: TRBJ1-6

cdr3_aa: CASSLYSRDSPLHF
cdr3_nt: TGTGCCAGCAGTTTATATTCCAGGGATTCACCCCTCCACTTT
v_call: TRBV27
d_call: .
clone_size: .
cdr3_length: 14
j_call: TRBJ1-6

cdr3_aa: CASSLRATGGLETQYF
cdr3_nt: TGCGCCAGCAGCCTCCGCGCGACAGGGGGCTTAGAGACCCAGTACTTC
v_call: TRBV4-1
d_call: TRBD1
clone_size: .
cdr3_length: 16
j_call: TRBJ2-5

cdr3_aa: CASSQVAGVSTDTQYF
cdr3_nt: TGCGCCAGCAGCCAAGTAGCGGGGGTAAGCACAGATACGCAGTATTTT
v_call: TRBV4-3
d_call: TRBD2
clone_size: .
cdr3_length: 16
j_call: TRBJ2-3

cdr3_aa: CASSQVSGLQETQYF
cdr3_nt: TGCGCCAGCAGCCAAGTATCGGGTCTCCAAGAGACCCAGTACTTC
v_call: TRBV4-3
d_call: .
clone_size: .
cdr3_length: 15
j_call: TRBJ2-5

cdr3_aa: CASSWGQGGNQPQHF
cdr3_nt: TGTGCCAGCAGCTGGGGACAGGGAGGGAATCAGCCCCAGCATTTT
v_call: TRBV7-2
d_call: TRBD1
clone_size: .
cdr3_length: 15
j_call: TRBJ1-5

cdr3_aa: CASSLASGRFNEQFF
cdr3_nt: TGTGCCAGCAGCTTAGCGTCAGGGCGGTTCAATGAGCAGTTCTTC
v_call: TRBV7-2
d_call: .
clone_size: .
cdr3_length: 15
j_call: TRBJ2-1

cdr3_aa: CASSFSGGRYEQYF
cdr3_nt: TGTGCCAGCAGCTTTAGCGGGGGTAGGTACGAGCAGTACTTC
v_call: TRBV7-9
d_call: TRBD2
clone_size: .
cdr3_length: 14
j_call: TRBJ2-7

cdr3_aa: CASSSGQGGEQYF
cdr3_nt: TGTGCCAGCAGTTCCGGACAGGGCGGCGAGCAGTACTTC
v_call: TRBV28
d_call: TRBD1
clone_size: .
cdr3_length: 13
j_call: TRBJ2-7

cdr3_aa: CASRGAAMNTEAFF
cdr3_nt: TGTGCCAGCAGGGGCGCCGCCATGAACACTGAAGCTTTCTTT
v_call: TRBV7-2
d_call: .
clone_size: .
cdr3_length: 14
j_call: TRBJ1-1

cdr3_aa: CASSLTGQPQHF
cdr3_nt: TGTGCCAGCAGTTTGACCGGGCAGCCCCAGCATTTT
v_call: TRBV28
d_call: .
clone_size: once
cdr3_length: 12
j_call: TRBJ1-5

cdr3_aa: CASSYNPGQGKLYEQYF
cdr3_nt: TGTGCCAGCAGTTACAACCCGGGACAGGGGAAACTTTACGAGCAGTACTTC
v_call: TRBV6-2/TRBV6-3
d_call: TRBD1
clone_size: .
cdr3_length: 17
j_call: TRBJ2-7

cdr3_aa: CASSLDDQGNTIYF
cdr3_nt: TGTGCCAGCAGCTTGGATGATCAGGGAAACACCATATATTTT
v_call: TRBV5-5
d_call: .
clone_size: .
cdr3_length: 14
j_call: TRBJ1-3

cdr3_aa: CASTAWRADANTGELFF
cdr3_nt: TGCGCCAGCACTGCCTGGCGGGCAGATGCGAACACCGGGGAGCTGTTTTTT
v_call: TRBV5-1
d_call: .
clone_size: .
cdr3_length: 17
j_call: TRBJ2-2

cdr3_aa: CASSFRENNEQFF
cdr3_nt: TGTGCCAGCAGCTTCCGGGAAAACAATGAGCAGTTCTTC
v_call: TRBV7-9
d_call: .
clone_size: once
cdr3_length: 13
j_call: TRBJ2-1

cdr3_aa: CASSQAGLLETQYF
cdr3_nt: TGTGCCAGCAGCCAAGCGGGACTTTTAGAGACCCAGTACTTC
v_call: TRBV11-2
d_call: TRBD2
clone_size: .
cdr3_length: 14
j_call: TRBJ2-5

cdr3_aa: CSVGQEYTEAFF
cdr3_nt: TGCAGCGTTGGGCAGGAATACACTGAAGCTTTCTTT
v_call: TRBV29-1
d_call: .
clone_size: once
cdr3_length: 12
j_call: TRBJ1-1

cdr3_aa: CASSLGRRGGGYNEQFF
cdr3_nt: TGCGCCAGCAGCTTGGGACGGCGGGGGGGCGGCTACAATGAGCAGTTCTTC
v_call: TRBV5-1
d_call: TRBD2
clone_size: .
cdr3_length: 17
j_call: TRBJ2-1